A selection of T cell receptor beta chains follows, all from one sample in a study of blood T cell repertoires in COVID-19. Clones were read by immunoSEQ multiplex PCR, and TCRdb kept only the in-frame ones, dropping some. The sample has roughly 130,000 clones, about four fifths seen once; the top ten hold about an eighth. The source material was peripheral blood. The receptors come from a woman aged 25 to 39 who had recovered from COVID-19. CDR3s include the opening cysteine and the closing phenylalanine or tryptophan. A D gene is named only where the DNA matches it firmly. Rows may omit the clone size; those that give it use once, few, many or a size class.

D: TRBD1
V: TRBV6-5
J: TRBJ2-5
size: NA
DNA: TGTGCCAGCAGCAAGGGACAGACGCAACAAGAGACCCAGTACTTC
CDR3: CASSKGQTQQETQYF

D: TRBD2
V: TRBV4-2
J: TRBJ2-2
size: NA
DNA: TGTGCCAGCAGCCAAGCTCTAGCGGGGGGGCCCCCCGGGGAGCTGTTTTTT
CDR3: CASSQALAGGPPGELFF

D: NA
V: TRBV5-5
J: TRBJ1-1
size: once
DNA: TGTGCCAGCAACTGGGACCAATTCTTCGGGGGCACTGAAGCTTTCTTT
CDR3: CASNWDQFFGGTEAFF

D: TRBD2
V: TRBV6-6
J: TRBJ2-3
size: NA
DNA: TGTGCCAGCAGTCCGACATTAACTAGCGGGGGGACTAGCACAGATACGCAGTATTTT
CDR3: CASSPTLTSGGTSTDTQYF

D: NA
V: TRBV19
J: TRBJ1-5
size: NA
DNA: TGTGCCAGTAGCCATGGGGCCAGGGGCGCGGACGATCAGCCCCAGCATTTT
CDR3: CASSHGARGADDQPQHF

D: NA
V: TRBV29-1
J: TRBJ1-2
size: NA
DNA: TGCAGCGTTTTTGGGGGGGGCGATGGCTACACCTTC
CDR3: CSVFGGGDGYTF

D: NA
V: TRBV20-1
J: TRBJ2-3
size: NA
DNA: TGCAGTGCTAGTGGGACGGGCGGGTTCACAGATACGCAGTATTTT
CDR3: CSASGTGGFTDTQYF

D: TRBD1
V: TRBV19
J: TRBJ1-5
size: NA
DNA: TGTGCCAGTAGTATAGACGCTCGGACAGGGGGTTTTCAGCCCCAGCATTTT
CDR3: CASSIDARTGGFQPQHF

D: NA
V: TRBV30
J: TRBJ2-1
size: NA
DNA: TGTGCCTGGAGTGTGGACATCCTGTACAATGAGCAGTTCTTC
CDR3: CAWSVDILYNEQFF

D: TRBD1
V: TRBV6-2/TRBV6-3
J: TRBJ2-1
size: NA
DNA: TGTGCCAGCAGTTACTCGATAACAGGGGGCAGGGAGCAGTTCTTC
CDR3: CASSYSITGGREQFF

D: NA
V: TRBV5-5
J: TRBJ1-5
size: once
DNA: TGTGCCAGCAGCGCTATCGGGTCGGGGCAGCCCCAGCATTTT
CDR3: CASSAIGSGQPQHF

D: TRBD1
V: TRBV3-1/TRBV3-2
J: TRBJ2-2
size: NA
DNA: TGTGCCAGCAGGGAACAGGGGGTTGGGACCGGGGAGCTGTTTTTT
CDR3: CASREQGVGTGELFF

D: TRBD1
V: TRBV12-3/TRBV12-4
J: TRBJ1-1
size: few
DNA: TGTGCCAGCAGAGACAGGGATGCGACTGAAGCTTTCTTT
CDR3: CASRDRDATEAFF

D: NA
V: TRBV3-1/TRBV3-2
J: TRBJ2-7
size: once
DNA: TGTGCCAGCAGCCAGCCGACAGGAAACTACGAGCAGTACTTC
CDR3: CASSQPTGNYEQYF

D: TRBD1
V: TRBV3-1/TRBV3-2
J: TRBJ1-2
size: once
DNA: TGTGCCAGCAGCCAGGGAAGGACAGGATGGTACTTC
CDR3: CASSQGRTGWYF

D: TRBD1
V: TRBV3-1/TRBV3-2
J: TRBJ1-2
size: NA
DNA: TGTGCCAGCAGCCCTCCCGCAGGGGGCGGGGGCTACACCTTC
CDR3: CASSPPAGGGGYTF

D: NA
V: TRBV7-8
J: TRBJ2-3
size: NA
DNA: TGTGCCAGCAGCTTAGAGGGAGCGGATACGCAGTATTTT
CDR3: CASSLEGADTQYF

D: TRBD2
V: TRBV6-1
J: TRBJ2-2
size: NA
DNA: TGTGCCAGCAGTGAAAGGACTAGCACCGGGGAGCTGTTTTTT
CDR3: CASSERTSTGELFF

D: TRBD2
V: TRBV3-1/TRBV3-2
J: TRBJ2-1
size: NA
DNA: TGTGCCAGCAGCCCCCGCGGAGCGGGAGAGCAGTTCTTC
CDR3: CASSPRGAGEQFF

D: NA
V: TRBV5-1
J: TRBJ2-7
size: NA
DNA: TGCGCCAGCAGCTGGGGTCCCGGGGTGCGGAGCGAGCAGTACTTC
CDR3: CASSWGPGVRSEQYF

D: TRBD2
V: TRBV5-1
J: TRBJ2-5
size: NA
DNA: TGCGCCAGCAGCCCCAGGGGGACTAGCGGGGGATCCGATAGGTACCAAGAGACCCAGTACTTC
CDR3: CASSPRGTSGGSDRYQETQYF

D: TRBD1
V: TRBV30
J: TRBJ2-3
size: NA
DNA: TGTGCCTGGAGCCACACTAGACAGGGTCGCCAGTATTTT
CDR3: CAWSHTRQGRQYF

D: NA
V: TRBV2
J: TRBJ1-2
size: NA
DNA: TGTGCCAGCAGTACCGGTCTTGCATTTGGCTACACCTTC
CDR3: CASSTGLAFGYTF

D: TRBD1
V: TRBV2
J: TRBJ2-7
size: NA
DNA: TGTGCCAGCGCCCTCGGGACAGGGGTCTACGAGCAGTACTTC
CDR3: CASALGTGVYEQYF

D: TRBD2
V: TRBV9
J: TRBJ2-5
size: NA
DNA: TGTGCCAGCAGCGTAGTACCTAGCGGGAATTCAGAGACCCAGTACTTC
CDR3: CASSVVPSGNSETQYF

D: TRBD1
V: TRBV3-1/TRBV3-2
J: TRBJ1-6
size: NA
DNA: TGTGCCACCCAACCCAGACAGGGCTATAATTCACCCCTCCACTTT
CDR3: CATQPRQGYNSPLHF

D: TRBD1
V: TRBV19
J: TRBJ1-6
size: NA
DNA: TGTGCCAGTAGTCCTCGGACAGGGGTGAGTTCACCCCTCCACTTT
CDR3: CASSPRTGVSSPLHF

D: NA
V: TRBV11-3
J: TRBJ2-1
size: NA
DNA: TGTGCCAGCAGCTTAGCTCAGGGAAAATACAATGAGCAGTTCTTC
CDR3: CASSLAQGKYNEQFF

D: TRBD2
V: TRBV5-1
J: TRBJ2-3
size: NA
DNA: TGCGCCAGCAGCGGGGGAGGGGATACGCAGTATTTT
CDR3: CASSGGGDTQYF

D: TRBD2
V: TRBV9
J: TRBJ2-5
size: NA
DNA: TGTGCCAGCAGCGTAGGACTAGCGGGGGATCAAGAGACCCAGTACTTC
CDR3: CASSVGLAGDQETQYF

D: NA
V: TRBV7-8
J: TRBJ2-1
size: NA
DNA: TGTGCCAGCAGCTTAAGTAGCGGTGAGCAGTTCTTC
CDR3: CASSLSSGEQFF

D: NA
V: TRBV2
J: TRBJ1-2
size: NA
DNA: TGTGCCAGCACCGAAGAAGTATTTGAGACACCCCATGGCTACACCTTC
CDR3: CASTEEVFETPHGYTF

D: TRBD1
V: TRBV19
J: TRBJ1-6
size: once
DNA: TGTGCCAGTAGTATGTACCCTTTGACCGGGACAGGGGCTTCACCCCTCCACTTT
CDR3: CASSMYPLTGTGASPLHF

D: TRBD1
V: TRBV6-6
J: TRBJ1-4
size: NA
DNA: TGTGCCAGCAGTCCGGACAGGGTTCCGTTTTTT
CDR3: CASSPDRVPFF

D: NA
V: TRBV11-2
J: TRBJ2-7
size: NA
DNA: TGTGCCAGCAGCCCCCGGGGAAAGGGCTACGAGCAGTACTTC
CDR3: CASSPRGKGYEQYF

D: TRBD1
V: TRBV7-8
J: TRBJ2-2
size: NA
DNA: TGTGCCAGCAGCTCGCGGACAGGCGCGAACACCGGGGAGCTGTTTTTT
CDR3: CASSSRTGANTGELFF

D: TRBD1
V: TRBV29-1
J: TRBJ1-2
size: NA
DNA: TGCAGCATTCCTAACCGGGACAGTAAGACTAACTATGGCTACACCTTC
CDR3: CSIPNRDSKTNYGYTF

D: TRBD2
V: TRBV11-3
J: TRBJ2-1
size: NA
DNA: TGTGCCAGCAGCGCGAAAGGGAGCGGGAGAACAAATGAGCAGTTCTTC
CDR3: CASSAKGSGRTNEQFF

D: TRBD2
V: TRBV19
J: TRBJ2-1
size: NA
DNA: TGTGCCAGTAGTATAGACGCACTAGCGGGCCCCTACAATGAGCAGTTCTTC
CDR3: CASSIDALAGPYNEQFF

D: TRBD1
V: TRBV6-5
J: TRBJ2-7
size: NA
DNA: TGTGCCAGCAGCAGCGCCGGGACAGGGCTCAACGAGCAGTACTTC
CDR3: CASSSAGTGLNEQYF

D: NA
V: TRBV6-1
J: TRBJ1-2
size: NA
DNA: TGTGCCAGCAGTGAATGGGAGAACTATGGCTACACCTTC
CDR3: CASSEWENYGYTF

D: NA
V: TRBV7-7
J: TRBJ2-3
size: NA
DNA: TGTGCTAGCAGCTCCAGCGGCTCCACAGATACGCAGTATTTT
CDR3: CASSSSGSTDTQYF

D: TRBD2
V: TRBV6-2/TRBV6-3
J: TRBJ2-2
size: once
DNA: TGTGCCAGCAGCCTAGTGACTAGCTTTAGTGGGGAGCTGTTTTTT
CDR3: CASSLVTSFSGELFF

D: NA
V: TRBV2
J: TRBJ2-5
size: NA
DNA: TGTGCCAGCAGTTTCGGGGAGACCCAGTACTTC
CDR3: CASSFGETQYF

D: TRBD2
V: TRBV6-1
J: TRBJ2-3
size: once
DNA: TGTGCCAGCAGTGAAGGGACTAGCGGTGTCCGCACAGATACGCAGTATTTT
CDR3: CASSEGTSGVRTDTQYF

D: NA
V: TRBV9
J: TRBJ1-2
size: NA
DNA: TGTGCCAGCAGCACGAGAGTTAACTATGGCTACACCTTC
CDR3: CASSTRVNYGYTF

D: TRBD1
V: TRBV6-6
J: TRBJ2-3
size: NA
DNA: TGTGCCAGCAGTTACCAGGGCGCCAGGGGGACAGATACGCAGTATTTT
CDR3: CASSYQGARGTDTQYF

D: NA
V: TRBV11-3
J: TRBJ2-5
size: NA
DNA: TGTGCCAGCAGCTTCCAGGGCCAGACCCAGTACTTC
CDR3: CASSFQGQTQYF

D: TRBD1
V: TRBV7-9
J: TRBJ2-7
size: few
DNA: TGTGCCAGCAGCTTAGCGGTGGGGGTGACAGGGAAAGGGTACGAGCAGTACTTC
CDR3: CASSLAVGVTGKGYEQYF

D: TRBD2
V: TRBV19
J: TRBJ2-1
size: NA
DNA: TGTGCCAGTAGTTTCCGATTGGGACTATTATACAATGAGCAGTTCTTC
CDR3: CASSFRLGLLYNEQFF

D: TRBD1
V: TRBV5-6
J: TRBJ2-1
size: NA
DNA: TGTGCCAGCAGCCCGGACAGGGGGTACTATAATGAGCAGTTCTTC
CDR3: CASSPDRGYYNEQFF

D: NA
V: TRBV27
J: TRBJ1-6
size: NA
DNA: TGTGCCAGCACTGGTCAGGGGAAAGCCCTCCACTTT
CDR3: CASTGQGKALHF

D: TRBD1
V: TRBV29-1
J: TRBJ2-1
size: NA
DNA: TGCAGCGTTCCCCGGGACAGGGGAACCAATGAGCAGTTCTTC
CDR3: CSVPRDRGTNEQFF

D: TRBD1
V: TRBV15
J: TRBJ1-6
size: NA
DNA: TGTGCCACCAGCAGGGGCCCAGGGACAGGGTTAACGCAGAATTCACCCCTCCACTTT
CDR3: CATSRGPGTGLTQNSPLHF

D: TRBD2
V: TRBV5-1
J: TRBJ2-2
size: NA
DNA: TGCGCCAGCAGCTTTTACCCTAGCGGGGGGTTGGCGAACACCGGGGAGCTGTTTTTT
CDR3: CASSFYPSGGLANTGELFF

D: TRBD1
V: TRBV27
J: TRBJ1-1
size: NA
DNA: TGTGCCAGCAGTTTAAAGGGACAGGGGGCAAGAAGAGCTTTCTTT
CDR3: CASSLKGQGARRAFF

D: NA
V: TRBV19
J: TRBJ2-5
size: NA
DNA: TGTGCCAGTAGTCAGGCCCCAGAGACCCAGTACTTC
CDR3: CASSQAPETQYF

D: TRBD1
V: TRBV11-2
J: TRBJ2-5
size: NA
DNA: TGTGCCAGCAGCTTAGATGGAAGGACAGGGCAAGAGACCCAGTACTTC
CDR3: CASSLDGRTGQETQYF